This T cell receptor (beta chain) was captured by sequencing in a study of human T cells and chemical hapten exposure. Study-wide context: Patients additionally received therapeutic doses of diphenylcyclopropenone on the scalp once a week, and this continued throughout the roughly 22-week study.

The germline CDR1 and CDR2 sequences are MNHEY and SMNVEV (reference sequence). CDR3 length equals 13 residues. The V end lost 3 bases, the J end lost 0 bases, and 5 bases lay between the germline ends. Unique molecular identifiers were affixed to discrete cDNA molecules within the library. TCRdb itself ran the RACE reads through MiXCR, one entry per CDR3 protein. This sample has just under 60,000 distinct CDR3 sequences, with around 12% found just once. Time point meaning: patch test 3, about 24 weeks after DPC sensitization. As to treatment: therapeutic diphenylcyclopropenone sensitization with weekly scalp DPC. Each patch-test visit's blood sample preceded patch application.

The V and J genes are TRBV27 and TRBJ2-5, with D unclear. The sequencing used whole blood, collected in connection with sensitization to the hapten diphenylcyclopropenone (DPC). This TCR was recovered from a man aged 25-45 years with alopecia areata. Some clones in this sample may be carry-over from other donors' samples. Here the CDR3 reads CASSFTDQETQYF. CDR3 coding DNA: TGTGCCAGCAGTTTCACGGACCAAGAGACCCAGTACTTC.